What follows is one T cell receptor beta chain and its context. Trimming took 4 bases from V and 4 from J; bases not matched to a gene: 3. Looked up from germline, CDR1 is SQVTM and CDR2 is ANQGSEA. The CDR3 runs to 14 residues. This sample is part of a study of blood T cell repertoires in COVID-19. Study-wide background: PBMCs, B-cell-depleted T cells, or T cells provided the cDNA or gDNA that made up the material.

This table comes from immunoSEQ multiplex PCR, and its TCRdb copy is limited to in-frame clones, with some not included. The profile shows roughly 92,000 clones, 90% of them singletons. The origin of this receptor is a man aged 45-65 years with acute or convalescent COVID-19. The sample comprised peripheral blood. The V call is TRBV29-1, the J call TRBJ2-2, with 10 bases that match TRBD1. The CDR3 spells CSVGTGGGTGELFF. The CDR3 DNA reads as TGCAGCGTTGGGACAGGGGGAGGCACCGGGGAGCTGTTTTTT.